This T cell receptor beta chain was identified during a study of T cell responses to AZD1222 COVID-19 vaccine. As regards this clone: Its specificity is not known.

Study-wide points: Spike-specific TCR breadth and depth rose after two AZD1222 doses. The donor cohort was predominantly white British with a female majority, and clonal diversity may have been underestimated. Nearly half of spike-specific TCRs reportedly target unmutated variant regions. Repertoires were collected only later (after the peak T cell response had occurred).

The assay was immunoSEQ multiplex PCR, and TCRdb's table has in-frame clones only and misses some. The sample has roughly 260,000 clones, 85% to 95% seen once; the top ten hold less than 0.6%. This clonotype was obtained from an adult in good health. The specimen was peripheral blood, collected on day 0 of AZD1222 vaccination.

Written as DNA, the CDR3 is TGTGCCAGTAACCCGACAGGCCGAGGGTCACCCCTCCACTTT. Protein product: CASNPTGRGSPLHF. V usage is TRBV19 and J usage is TRBJ1-6; TRBD1 is a possible D gene (6 bases). Germline CDR1 reads LNHDA; CDR2 reads SQIVND (reference sequence). V was trimmed by 7 bases and J by 10 bases, leaving 17 bases between them. The CDR3 has 14 amino acids.